This T cell receptor (beta chain) was sequenced during a study of read filtering for tumor transcriptome and immune sequencing. The overall study: Among patients, under 20 were male and 14 female, aged about 45 to 80 (mean about 69).

From 300 to 400 ng of RNA, a library with molecular barcoded alpha/delta and beta/gamma adaptors was made. MiXCR was run by TCRdb on the reads, yielding one entry per CDR3 protein. The repertoire has some 130,000 distinct CDR3 sequences, around 14% of them found once; the top ten carry 8.4%. Many counts were recorded for this clonotype. The antigen remains unidentified. The study's findings and limits: IR-seq and RNA-seq agreed better without single-read clonotypes.

The sequence was collected from a donor at least 40 years old with multiple myeloma. The sequenced sample consisted of a population of CD138-negative cells sorted from bone marrow.

DNA for the CDR3: TGTGCCAGCAGCGGACAGAACCAAGAGACCCAGTACTTC. Encoded protein: CASSGQNQETQYF. This chain uses TRBV2 with TRBJ2-5; D perhaps matches TRBD1 (6 bases). The CDR3 runs to 13 residues. The V end was cut by 6 bases, the J end by 0 bases, with 8 bases between. Germline V gene lookup returns CDR1 SNHLY and CDR2 FYNNEI.